Listed below are T cell receptor beta chains from one sample, sequenced in a study of PD-1 blockade in classical Hodgkin lymphoma. Generated by immunoSEQ multiplex PCR, the TCRdb table keeps only in-frame clones and is missing some. The table lists about 41,000 clones, 76% of them singletons, with about 22% in the top ten. This specimen consisted of peripheral blood mononuclear cells (PBMCs), obtained at baseline. These receptors all stem from a human donor with classical Hodgkin lymphoma. Both conserved end residues are part of each CDR3. Each record gives: J gene, D gene, clone size, V gene, CDR3 DNA, CDR3 protein. D genes are given only for firm matches. Expanded clones are given a class, and other clones once, few, many or no size at all.

J: TRBJ2-7
D: TRBD2
size: NA
V: TRBV30
DNA: TGTGCCTGGATGGCGGGGGCCTACGAGCAGTACTTC
CDR3: CAWMAGAYEQYF

J: TRBJ2-1
D: TRBD2
size: few
V: TRBV30
DNA: TGTGCCTGGACATGGGCTAGCGGTCTCTACAATGAGCAGTTCTTC
CDR3: CAWTWASGLYNEQFF

J: TRBJ2-7
D: TRBD1
size: NA
V: TRBV5-4
DNA: TGTGCCAGCAGCTTGGCCGGACAGGGGGAGTACTTC
CDR3: CASSLAGQGEYF

J: TRBJ1-4
D: NA
size: once
V: TRBV19
DNA: TGTGCCAGTAGCAAGCGGGAGGCAACTAATGAAAAACTGTTTTTT
CDR3: CASSKREATNEKLFF

J: TRBJ2-7
D: NA
size: few
V: TRBV19
DNA: TGTGCCAGTAGTATCGGACTCCTTGGGGCCTACGAGCAGTACTTC
CDR3: CASSIGLLGAYEQYF

J: TRBJ2-3
D: NA
size: NA
V: TRBV5-4
DNA: TGTGCCAGCAGCTTCGGATCTAGCAGTAGCACAGATACGCAGTATTTT
CDR3: CASSFGSSSSTDTQYF

J: TRBJ2-7
D: TRBD1
size: NA
V: TRBV28
DNA: TGTGCCAGCAGTCCTACCCCGGGGACAGGGGGCATTTCAATCTACGAGCAGTACTTC
CDR3: CASSPTPGTGGISIYEQYF

J: TRBJ2-1
D: NA
size: NA
V: TRBV19
DNA: TGTGCCAGTAGTACGGGGCGGCCCTTGAACAATGAGCAGTTCTTC
CDR3: CASSTGRPLNNEQFF

J: TRBJ1-2
D: NA
size: NA
V: TRBV6-6
DNA: TGTGCCAGCAGTTACGGGGCAGGGGTCTATGGCTACACCTTC
CDR3: CASSYGAGVYGYTF

J: TRBJ2-7
D: NA
size: NA
V: TRBV6-6
DNA: TGTGCTACCACAGGGCTCTACGAGCAGTACTTC
CDR3: CATTGLYEQYF

J: TRBJ2-3
D: TRBD2
size: NA
V: TRBV5-1
DNA: TGCGCCAGCAGCGCTAGCGGTTACAGCACAGATACGCAGTATTTT
CDR3: CASSASGYSTDTQYF

J: TRBJ2-2
D: NA
size: few
V: TRBV6-6
DNA: TGTGCCAGCAGTTACCAGGACACCGGGGAGCTGTTTTTT
CDR3: CASSYQDTGELFF

J: TRBJ2-7
D: NA
size: NA
V: TRBV28
DNA: TGTGCCAGCAGTTCATATAGTTCTGGCCACGAGCAGTACTTC
CDR3: CASSSYSSGHEQYF